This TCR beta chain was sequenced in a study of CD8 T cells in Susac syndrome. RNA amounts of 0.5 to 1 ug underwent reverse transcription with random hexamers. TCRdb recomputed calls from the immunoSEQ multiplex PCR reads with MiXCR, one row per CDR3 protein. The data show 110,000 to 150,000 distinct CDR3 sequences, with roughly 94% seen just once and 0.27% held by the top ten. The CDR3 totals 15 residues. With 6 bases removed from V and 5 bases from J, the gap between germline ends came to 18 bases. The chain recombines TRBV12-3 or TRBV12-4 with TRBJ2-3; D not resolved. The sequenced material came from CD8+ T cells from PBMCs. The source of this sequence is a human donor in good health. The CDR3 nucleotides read TGTGCCAGCAGGGGGTTGGCGATAGGCAGAGATACGCAGTATTTT. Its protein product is CASRGLAIGRDTQYF.